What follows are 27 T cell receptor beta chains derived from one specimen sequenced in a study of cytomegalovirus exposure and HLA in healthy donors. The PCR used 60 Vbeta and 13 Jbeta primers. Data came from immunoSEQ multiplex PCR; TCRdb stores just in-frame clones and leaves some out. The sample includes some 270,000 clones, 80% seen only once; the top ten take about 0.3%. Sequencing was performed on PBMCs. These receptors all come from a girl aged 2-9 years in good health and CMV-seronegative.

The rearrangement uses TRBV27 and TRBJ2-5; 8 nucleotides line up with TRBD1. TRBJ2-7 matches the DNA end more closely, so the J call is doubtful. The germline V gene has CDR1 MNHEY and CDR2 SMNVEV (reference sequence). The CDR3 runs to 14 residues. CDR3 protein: CASSHGQGLYEQYF. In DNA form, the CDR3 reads TGTGCCAGCAGTCACGGACAGGGCCTCTACGAGCAGTACTTC.

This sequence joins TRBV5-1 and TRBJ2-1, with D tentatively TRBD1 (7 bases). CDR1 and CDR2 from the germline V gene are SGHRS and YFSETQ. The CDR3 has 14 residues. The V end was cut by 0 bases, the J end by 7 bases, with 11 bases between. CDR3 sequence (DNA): TGCGCCAGCAGCTTGGTCAGGGGGGATAATGAGCAGTTCTTC. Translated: CASSLVRGDNEQFF. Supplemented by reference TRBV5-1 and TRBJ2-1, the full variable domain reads KAGVTQTPRYLIKTRGQQVTLSCSPISGHRSVSWYQQTPGQGLQFLFEYFSETQRNKGNFPGRFSGRQFSNSRSEMNVSTLELGDSALYLCASSLVRGDNEQFFGPGTRLTVL.

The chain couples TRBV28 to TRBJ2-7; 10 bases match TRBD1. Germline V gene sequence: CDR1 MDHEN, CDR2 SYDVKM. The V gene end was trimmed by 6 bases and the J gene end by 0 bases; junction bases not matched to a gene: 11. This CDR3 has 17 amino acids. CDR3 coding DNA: TGTGCCAGCAGGGGACAGGGGCTGGGTAGCGCCTCCTACGAGCAGTACTTC. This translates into CASRGQGLGSASYEQYF.

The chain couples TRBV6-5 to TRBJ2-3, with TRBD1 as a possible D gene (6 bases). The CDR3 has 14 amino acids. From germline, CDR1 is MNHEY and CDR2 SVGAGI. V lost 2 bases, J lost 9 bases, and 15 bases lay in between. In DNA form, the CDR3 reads TGTGCCAGCAGTTACAGGCAGGGGTACAAGACGCAGTATTTT. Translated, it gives CASSYRQGYKTQYF.

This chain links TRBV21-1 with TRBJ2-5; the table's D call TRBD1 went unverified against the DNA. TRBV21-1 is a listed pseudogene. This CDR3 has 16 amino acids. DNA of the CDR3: TGTGCCAGCAGCAAAGGGGCAGCCAAATCCCAAGAGACCCAGTACTTC. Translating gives CASSKGAAKSQETQYF.

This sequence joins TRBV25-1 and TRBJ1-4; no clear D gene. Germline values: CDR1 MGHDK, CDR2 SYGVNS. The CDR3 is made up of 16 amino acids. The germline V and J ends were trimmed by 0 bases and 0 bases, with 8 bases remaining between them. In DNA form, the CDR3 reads TGTGCCAGCAGTGAATATCTCTTTGCAACTAATGAAAAACTGTTTTTT. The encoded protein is CASSEYLFATNEKLFF.

CDR3 residues: CASSRTEAYEQYF. The CDR3 DNA reads TGTGCCAGCAGCCGGACAGAAGCCTACGAGCAGTACTTC. This chain joins TRBV7-6 and TRBJ2-5, with a weak D call TRBD1 (6 bases). The better agreement between TRBJ2-7 and the DNA end casts doubt on the J call. The CDR3 sequence is 13 residues long. Looked up from germline, CDR1 is SGHVS and CDR2 is FNYEAQ.

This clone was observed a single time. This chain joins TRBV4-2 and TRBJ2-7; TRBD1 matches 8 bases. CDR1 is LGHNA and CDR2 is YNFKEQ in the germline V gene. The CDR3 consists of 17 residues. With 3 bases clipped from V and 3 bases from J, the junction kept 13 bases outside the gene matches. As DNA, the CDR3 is TGTGCCAGCAGCCAGGGCCTAAGCCGGGACAGGAGCTACGAGCAGTACTTC. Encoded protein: CASSQGLSRDRSYEQYF.

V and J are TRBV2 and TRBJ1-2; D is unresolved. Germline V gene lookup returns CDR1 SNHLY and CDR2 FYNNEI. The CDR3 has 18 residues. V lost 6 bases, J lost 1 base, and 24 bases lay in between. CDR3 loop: CASSTQPPPLQVNYGYTF. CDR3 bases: TGTGCCAGCAGCACCCAACCTCCGCCCCTCCAGGTTAACTATGGCTACACCTTC.

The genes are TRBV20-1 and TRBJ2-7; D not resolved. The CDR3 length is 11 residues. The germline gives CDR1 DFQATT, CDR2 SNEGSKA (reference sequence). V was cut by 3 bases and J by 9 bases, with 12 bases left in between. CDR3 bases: TGCAGTGCTAGGGGCTCTATGGTGCAGTACTTC. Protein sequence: CSARGSMVQYF.

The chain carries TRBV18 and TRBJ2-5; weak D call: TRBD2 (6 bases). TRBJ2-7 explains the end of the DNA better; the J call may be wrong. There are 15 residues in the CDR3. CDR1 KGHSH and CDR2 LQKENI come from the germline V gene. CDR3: CASSRQRASPYEQYF. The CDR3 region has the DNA TGTGCCAGCTCACGGCAGCGGGCCTCCCCCTACGAGCAGTACTTC.

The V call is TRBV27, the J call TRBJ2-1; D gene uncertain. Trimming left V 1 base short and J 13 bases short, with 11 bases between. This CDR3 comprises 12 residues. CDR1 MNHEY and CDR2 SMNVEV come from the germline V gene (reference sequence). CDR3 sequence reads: CASSLYPPYQFF. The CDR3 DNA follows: TGTGCCAGCAGTTTATACCCCCCCTATCAGTTCTTC.

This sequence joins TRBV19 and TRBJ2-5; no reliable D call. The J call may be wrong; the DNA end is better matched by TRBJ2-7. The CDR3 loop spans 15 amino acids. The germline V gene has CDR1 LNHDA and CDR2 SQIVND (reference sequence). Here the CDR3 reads CASSIDQAASYEQYF. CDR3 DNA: TGTGCCAGTAGTATTGATCAGGCAGCTTCCTACGAGCAGTACTTC.

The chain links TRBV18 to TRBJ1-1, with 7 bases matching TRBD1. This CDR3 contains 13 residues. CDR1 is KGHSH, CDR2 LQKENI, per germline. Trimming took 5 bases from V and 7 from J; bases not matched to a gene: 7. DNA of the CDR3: TGTGCCAGCTCAATAGACAGGGATTATGAAGCTTTCTTT. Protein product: CASSIDRDYEAFF. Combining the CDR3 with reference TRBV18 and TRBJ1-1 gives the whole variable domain NAGVMQNPRHLVRRRGQEARLRCSPMKGHSHVYWYRQLPEEGLKFMVYLQKENIIDESGMPKERFSAEFPKEGPSILRIQQVVRGDSAAYFCASSIDRDYEAFFGQGTRLTVV.

The CDR3 DNA sequence: TGCGCCAGCAGTCAGGACAGGAAGATGTCCTACGAGCAGTACTTC. Amino acid sequence: CASSQDRKMSYEQYF. J is TRBJ2-7 and V is TRBV23-1, with TRBD1 matching over 7 bases. TRBV23-1 is classed as an ORF, of uncertain function. The CDR3 totals 15 residues. The V segment lost 3 bases and the J segment 1 base; nucleotides outside the gene matches: 6.

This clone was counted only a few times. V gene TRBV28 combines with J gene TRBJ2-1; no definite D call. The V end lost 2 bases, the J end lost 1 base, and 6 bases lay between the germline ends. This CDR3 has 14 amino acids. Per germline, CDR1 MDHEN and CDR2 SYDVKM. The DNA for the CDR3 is TGTGCCAGCAGTTTAGCGGCATCCTACAATGAGCAGTTCTTC. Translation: CASSLAASYNEQFF.

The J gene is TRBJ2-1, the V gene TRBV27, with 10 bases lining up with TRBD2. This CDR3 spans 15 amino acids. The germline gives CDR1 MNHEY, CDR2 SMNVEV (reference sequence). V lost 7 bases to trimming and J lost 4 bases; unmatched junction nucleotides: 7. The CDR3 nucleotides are TGTGCCAGCACTTGGACTAGCGGAGGTTACAATGAGCAGTTCTTC. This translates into CASTWTSGGYNEQFF.

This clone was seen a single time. The CDR3 loop reads CASSVSELHSPLHF. In nucleotides, the CDR3 is TGTGCCAGCAGTGTTTCAGAACTACATTCACCCCTCCACTTT. This chain uses TRBV25-1 with TRBJ1-6, with D hard to call. There are 14 residues in the CDR3. The germline gives CDR1 MGHDK, CDR2 SYGVNS. The V end lost 4 bases, the J end lost 8 bases, and 12 bases lay between the germline ends.

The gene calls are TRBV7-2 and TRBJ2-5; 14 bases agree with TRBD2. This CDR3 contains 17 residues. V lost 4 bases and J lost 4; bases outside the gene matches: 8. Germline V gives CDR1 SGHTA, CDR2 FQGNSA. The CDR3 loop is CASSSGTSGRSRETQYF. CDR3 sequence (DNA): TGTGCCAGCAGCTCTGGGACTAGCGGGAGATCACGAGAGACCCAGTACTTC.

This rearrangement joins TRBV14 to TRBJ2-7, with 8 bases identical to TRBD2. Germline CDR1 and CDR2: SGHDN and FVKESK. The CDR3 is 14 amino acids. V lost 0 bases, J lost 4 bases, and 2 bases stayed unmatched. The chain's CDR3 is CASSQESGGYEQYF. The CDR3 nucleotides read TGTGCCAGCAGCCAAGAGAGCGGGGGATACGAGCAGTACTTC.

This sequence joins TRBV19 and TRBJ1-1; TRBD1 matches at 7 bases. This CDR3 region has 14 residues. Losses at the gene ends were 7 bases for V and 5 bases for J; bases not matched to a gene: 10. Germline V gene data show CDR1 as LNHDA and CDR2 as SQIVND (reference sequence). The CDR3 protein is CASIAQGVRTEAFF. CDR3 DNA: TGTGCCAGTATCGCGCAGGGGGTGAGGACTGAAGCTTTCTTT.

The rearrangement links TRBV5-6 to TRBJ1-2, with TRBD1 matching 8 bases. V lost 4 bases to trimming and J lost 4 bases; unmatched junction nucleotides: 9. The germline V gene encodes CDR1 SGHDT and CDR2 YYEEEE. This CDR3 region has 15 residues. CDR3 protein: CASSPRQGIGYGYTF. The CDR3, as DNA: TGTGCCAGCAGCCCGAGACAGGGGATAGGCTATGGCTACACCTTC.

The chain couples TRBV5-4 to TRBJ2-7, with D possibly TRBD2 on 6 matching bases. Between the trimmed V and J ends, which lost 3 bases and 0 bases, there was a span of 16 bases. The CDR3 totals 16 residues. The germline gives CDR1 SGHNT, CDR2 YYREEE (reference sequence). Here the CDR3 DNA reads TGTGCCAGCAGCTCCCCCTCTAGCGACTTCTCCTACGAGCAGTACTTC. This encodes CASSSPSSDFSYEQYF.

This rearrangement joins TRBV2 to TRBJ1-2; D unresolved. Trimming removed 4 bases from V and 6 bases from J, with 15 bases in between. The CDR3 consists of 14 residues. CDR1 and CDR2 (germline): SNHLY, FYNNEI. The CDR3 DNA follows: TGTGCCAGCAGTGTATTAGAGGTCGGGGATGGCTACACCTTC. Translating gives CASSVLEVGDGYTF.

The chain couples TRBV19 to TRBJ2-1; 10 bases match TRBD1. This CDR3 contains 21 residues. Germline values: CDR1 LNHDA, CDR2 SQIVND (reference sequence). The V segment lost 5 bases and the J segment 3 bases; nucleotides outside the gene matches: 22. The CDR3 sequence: CASSSRQGAILQRWNYNEQFF. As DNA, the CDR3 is TGTGCCAGTAGTTCCCGACAGGGGGCGATACTTCAGCGTTGGAACTACAATGAGCAGTTCTTC.

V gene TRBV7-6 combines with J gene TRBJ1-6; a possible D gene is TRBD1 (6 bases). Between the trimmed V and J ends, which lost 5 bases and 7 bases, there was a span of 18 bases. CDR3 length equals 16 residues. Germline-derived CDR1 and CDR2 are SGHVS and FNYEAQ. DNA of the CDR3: TGTGCCAGCAGCGGGCAAATTCGGGGGGCGAATTCACCCCTCCACTTT. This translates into CASSGQIRGANSPLHF.

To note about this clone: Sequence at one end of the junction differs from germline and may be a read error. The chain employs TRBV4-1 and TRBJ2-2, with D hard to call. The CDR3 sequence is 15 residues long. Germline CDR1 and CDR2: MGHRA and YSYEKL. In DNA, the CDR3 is TGCGCCAGCAACCAAGCCTCCTTGAACACCGGGGAGCTGTTTTTT. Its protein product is CASNQASLNTGELFF.